This T cell receptor (beta chain) was profiled in a study of T cells in Graves' hyperthyroidism and ophthalmopathy. The investigators amplified TCR beta CDR3 regions from RNA transcripts. HTBI primers were used for first-round RT-PCR of the TCR CDR3. MiXCR, applied by TCRdb to the multiplex PCR reads, yields one record per CDR3 protein. The repertoire consists of 400,000 or so distinct CDR3 sequences, with approximately 14% occurring once and the leading ten covering 15% to 20%. V was shortened by 5 bases and J by 8 bases, with 10 bases between the two germline ends. From germline, CDR1 is KGHSH and CDR2 LQKENI. The CDR3 sequence is 13 residues long. General study results and limits: Most clonotypes expanded in the thyroid (above 0.001) were also present in blood.

Clinical symptoms, serum thyroxine, TRAb, thyroid ultrasound and orbital computed tomography informed diagnoses. A word on this clonotype: What it recognizes is unknown.

What was sequenced was blood. This TCR came from a woman aged 55 to 70 with Graves' ophthalmopathy. The V call is TRBV18, the J call TRBJ1-6, with no clear D. CDR3 sequence (DNA): TGTGCCAGCTCAGGGAAGGAGGATTCACCCCTCCACTTT. Translating it yields CASSGKEDSPLHF.